This T cell receptor beta chain was identified in a study of shared clonotypes between healthy human individuals. The CDR3 spans 14 residues. CDR1 is LNHDA, CDR2 SQIVND, per germline (reference sequence). V was shortened by 3 bases and J by 5 bases, with 13 bases between the two germline ends. CD45RO-negative CD8 cells positively selected for CCR7 made up the naive population, which excluded terminally differentiated effector memory CD45RA+ cells. Produced via immunoSEQ multiplex PCR; TCRdb's table is partial and in-frame only. The sample shows about 2.1 million clones, 93% of them seen only once. The chain couples TRBV19 to TRBJ2-5; perhaps TRBD1 as D (7 bases). The sequencing input was naive CD8+ T cells from PBMCs. The receptor's source is a young man in good health. Some clones in this sample may be carry-over from other donors' samples. CDR3 sequence reads: CASSMVRGEETQYF. The DNA for the CDR3 is TGTGCCAGTAGTATGGTCAGGGGGGAGGAGACCCAGTACTTC.